The present T cell receptor (beta chain) was sequenced within a study of human T cells and chemical hapten exposure. TCRdb redid the calling of the 5' RACE reads with MiXCR, one entry per CDR3 protein. Of about 81,000 distinct CDR3 sequences listed, 6.5% to 8.5% were seen once; the top ten hold 2% to 2.5%. Germline CDR1 and CDR2: SGHNT and YYREEE (reference sequence). This CDR3 comprises 14 residues. The V end was cut by 4 bases, the J end by 2 bases, with 12 bases between. Unfractionated whole blood served as the source for total RNA extraction. The chain carries TRBV5-4 and TRBJ1-1, with a weak D call TRBD1 (6 bases). The sequence was collected from a male donor in good health. The CDR3: CASSEATGNTEAFF. CDR3 in DNA: TGTGCCAGCAGCGAAGCGACAGGCAACACTGAAGCTTTCTTT. The variable domain in full, completed from reference TRBV5-4 and TRBJ1-1, reads ETGVTQSPTHLIKTRGQQVTLRCSSQSGHNTVSWYQQALGQGPQFIFQYYREEENGRGNFPPRFSGLQFPNYSSELNVNALELDDSALYLCASSEATGNTEAFFGQGTRLTVV.